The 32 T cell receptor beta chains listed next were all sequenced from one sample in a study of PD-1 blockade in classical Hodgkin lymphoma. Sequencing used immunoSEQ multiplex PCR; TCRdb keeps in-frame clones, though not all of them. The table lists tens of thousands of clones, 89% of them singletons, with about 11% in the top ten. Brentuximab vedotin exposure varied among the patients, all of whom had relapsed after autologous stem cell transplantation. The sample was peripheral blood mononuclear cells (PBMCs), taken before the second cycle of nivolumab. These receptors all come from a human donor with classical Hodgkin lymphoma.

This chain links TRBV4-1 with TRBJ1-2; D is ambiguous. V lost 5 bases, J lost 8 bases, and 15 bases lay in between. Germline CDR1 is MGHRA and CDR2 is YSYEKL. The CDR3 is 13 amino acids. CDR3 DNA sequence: TGCGCCAGCAGCAGTTATACCAATCCCGGCTACACCTTC. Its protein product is CASSSYTNPGYTF.

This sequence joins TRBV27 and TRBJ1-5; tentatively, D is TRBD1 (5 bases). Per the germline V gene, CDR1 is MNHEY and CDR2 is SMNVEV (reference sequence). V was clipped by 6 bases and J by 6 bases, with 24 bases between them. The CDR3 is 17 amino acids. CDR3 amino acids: CASSPADTPLKGQPQHF. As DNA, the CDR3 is TGTGCCAGCAGCCCCGCGGACACCCCTCTTAAGGGTCAGCCCCAGCATTTT.

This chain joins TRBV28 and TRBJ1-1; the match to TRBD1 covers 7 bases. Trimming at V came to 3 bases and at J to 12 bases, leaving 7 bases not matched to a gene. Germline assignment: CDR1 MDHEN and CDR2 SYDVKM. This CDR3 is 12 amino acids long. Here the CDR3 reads CASSFPDREPFF. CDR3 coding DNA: TGTGCCAGCAGTTTCCCCGACAGGGAACCTTTCTTT. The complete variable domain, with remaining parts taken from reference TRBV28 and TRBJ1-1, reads DVKVTQSSRYLVKRTGEKVFLECVQDMDHENMFWYRQDPGLGLRLIYFSYDVKMKEKGDIPEGYSVSREKKERFSLILESASTNQTSMYLCASSFPDREPFFGQGTRLTVV.

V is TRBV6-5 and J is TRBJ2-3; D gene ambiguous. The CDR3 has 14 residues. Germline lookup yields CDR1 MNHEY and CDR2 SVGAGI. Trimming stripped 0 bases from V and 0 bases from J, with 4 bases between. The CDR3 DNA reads TGTGCCAGCAGTTACTCGCGAAGCACAGATACGCAGTATTTT. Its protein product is CASSYSRSTDTQYF.

The CDR3 is CASSGKASSYNEQFF. In DNA form, the CDR3 reads TGCGCCAGCAGCGGGAAGGCGAGCTCCTACAATGAGCAGTTCTTC. This sequence joins TRBV5-1 and TRBJ2-1; D is undetermined. Trimming cost V 4 bases and J 0 bases, with 11 bases left between them. Germline V gives CDR1 SGHRS, CDR2 YFSETQ. The CDR3 length is 15 residues.

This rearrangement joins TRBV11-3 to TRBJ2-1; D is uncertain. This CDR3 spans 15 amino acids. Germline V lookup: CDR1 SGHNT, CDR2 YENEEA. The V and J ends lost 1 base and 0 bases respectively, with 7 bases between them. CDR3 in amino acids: CASSLGGSSYNEQFF. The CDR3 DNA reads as TGTGCCAGCAGCTTAGGGGGAAGCTCCTACAATGAGCAGTTCTTC. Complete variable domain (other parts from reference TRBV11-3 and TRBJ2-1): EAGVVQSPRYKIIEKKQPVAFWCNPISGHNTLYWYLQNLGQGPELLIRYENEEAVDDSQLPKDRFSAERLKGVDSTLKIQPAELGDSAVYLCASSLGGSSYNEQFFGPGTRLTVL.

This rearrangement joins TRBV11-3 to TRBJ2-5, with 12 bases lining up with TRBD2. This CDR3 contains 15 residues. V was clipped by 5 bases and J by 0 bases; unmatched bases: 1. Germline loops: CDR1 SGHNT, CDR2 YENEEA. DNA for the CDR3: TGTGCCAGCAGCAGGACTAGCGGGAACCAAGAGACCCAGTACTTC. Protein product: CASSRTSGNQETQYF.

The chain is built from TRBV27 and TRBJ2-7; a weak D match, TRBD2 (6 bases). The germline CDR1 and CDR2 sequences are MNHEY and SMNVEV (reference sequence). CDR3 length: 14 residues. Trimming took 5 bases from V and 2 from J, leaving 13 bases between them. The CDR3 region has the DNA TGTGCCAGCAGTATTAGCGGAGACACCTACGAGCAGTACTTC. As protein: CASSISGDTYEQYF.

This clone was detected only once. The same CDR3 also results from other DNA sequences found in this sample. The chain's CDR3 is CASSRGQPQHF. The CDR3 bases are TGTGCCAGCAGTAGGGGGCAGCCCCAGCATTTT. This sequence joins TRBV28 and TRBJ1-5; tentative D call: TRBD1 (6 bases). This CDR3 spans 11 amino acids. Germline-derived CDR1 and CDR2 are MDHEN and SYDVKM. Trimming took 5 bases from V and 7 from J, leaving 6 bases between them.

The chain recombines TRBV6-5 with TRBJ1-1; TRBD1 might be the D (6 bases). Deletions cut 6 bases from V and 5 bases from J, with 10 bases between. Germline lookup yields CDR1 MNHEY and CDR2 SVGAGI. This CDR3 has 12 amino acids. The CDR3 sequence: CASRTGWTEAFF. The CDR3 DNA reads TGTGCCAGCAGAACAGGGTGGACTGAAGCTTTCTTT.

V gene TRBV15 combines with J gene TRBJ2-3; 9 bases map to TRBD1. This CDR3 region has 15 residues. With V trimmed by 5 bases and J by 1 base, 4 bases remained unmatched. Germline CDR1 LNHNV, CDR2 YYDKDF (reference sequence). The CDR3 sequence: CATSSRDRGTDTQYF. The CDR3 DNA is TGTGCCACCAGCTCCCGGGACAGGGGCACAGATACGCAGTATTTT. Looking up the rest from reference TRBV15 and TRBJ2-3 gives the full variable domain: DAMVIQNPRYQVTQFGKPVTLSCSQTLNHNVMYWYQQKSSQAPKLLFHYYDKDFNNEADTPDNFQSRRPNTSFCFLDIRSPGLGDTAMYLCATSSRDRGTDTQYFGPGTRLTVL.

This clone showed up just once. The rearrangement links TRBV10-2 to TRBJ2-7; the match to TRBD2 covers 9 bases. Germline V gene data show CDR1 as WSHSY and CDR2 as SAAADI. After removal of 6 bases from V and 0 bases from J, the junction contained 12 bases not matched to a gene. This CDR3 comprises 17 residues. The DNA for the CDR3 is TGCGCCAGCAGCCTAGCACCCCCGGGACTAGCCTCCTACGAGCAGTACTTC. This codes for CASSLAPPGLASYEQYF.

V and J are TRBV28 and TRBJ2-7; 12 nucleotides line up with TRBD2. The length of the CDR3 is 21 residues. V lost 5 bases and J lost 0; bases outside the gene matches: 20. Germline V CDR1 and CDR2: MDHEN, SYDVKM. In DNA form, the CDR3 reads TGTGCCAGCAGTCCCCGTCCCCTAGCGGGAGGGAGAACTGGTAGCTCCTACGAGCAGTACTTC. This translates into CASSPRPLAGGRTGSSYEQYF.

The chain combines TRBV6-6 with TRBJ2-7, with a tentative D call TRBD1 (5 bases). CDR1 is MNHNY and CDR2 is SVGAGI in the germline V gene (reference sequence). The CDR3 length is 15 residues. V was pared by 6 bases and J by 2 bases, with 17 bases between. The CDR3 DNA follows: TGTGCCAGCAGGCAGGGAAAACTAAATCCCTACGAGCAGTACTTC. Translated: CASRQGKLNPYEQYF.

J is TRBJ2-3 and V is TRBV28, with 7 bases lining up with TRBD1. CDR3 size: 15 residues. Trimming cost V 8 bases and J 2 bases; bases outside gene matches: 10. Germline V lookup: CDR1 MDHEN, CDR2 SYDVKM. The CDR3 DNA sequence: TGTGCCAGCCTCGACGGGACAGAAACCACAGATACGCAGTATTTT. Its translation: CASLDGTETTDTQYF.

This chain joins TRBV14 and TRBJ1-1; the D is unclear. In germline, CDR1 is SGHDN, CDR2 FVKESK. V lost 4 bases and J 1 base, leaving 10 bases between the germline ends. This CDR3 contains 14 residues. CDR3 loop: CASSLEVPNTEAFF. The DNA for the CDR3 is TGTGCCAGCAGCCTTGAGGTCCCGAACACTGAAGCTTTCTTT. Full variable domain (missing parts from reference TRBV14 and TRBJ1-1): EAGVTQFPSHSVIEKGQTVTLRCDPISGHDNLYWYRRVMGKEIKFLLHFVKESKQDESGMPNNRFLAERTGGTYSTLKVQPAELEDSGVYFCASSLEVPNTEAFFGQGTRLTVV.

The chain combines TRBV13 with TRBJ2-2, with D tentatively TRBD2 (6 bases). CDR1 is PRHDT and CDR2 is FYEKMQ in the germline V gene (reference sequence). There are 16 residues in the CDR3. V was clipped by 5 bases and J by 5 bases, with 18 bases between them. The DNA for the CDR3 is TGTGCCAGCAGCCTAACTCCAGGGAGGCAGACCGGGGAGCTGTTTTTT. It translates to CASSLTPGRQTGELFF.

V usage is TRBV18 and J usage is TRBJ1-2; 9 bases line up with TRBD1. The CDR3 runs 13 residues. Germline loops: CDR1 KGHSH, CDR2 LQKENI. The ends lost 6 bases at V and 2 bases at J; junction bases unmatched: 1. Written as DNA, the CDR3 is TGTGCCAGCTCCGGACAGGGGAACTATGGCTACACCTTC. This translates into CASSGQGNYGYTF.

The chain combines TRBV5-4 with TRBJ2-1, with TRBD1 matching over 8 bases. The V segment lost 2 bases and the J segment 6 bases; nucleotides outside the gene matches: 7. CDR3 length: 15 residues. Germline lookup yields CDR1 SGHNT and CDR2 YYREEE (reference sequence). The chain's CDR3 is CASSLDRGGGNEQFF. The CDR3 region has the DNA TGTGCCAGCAGCTTAGACAGGGGAGGTGGCAATGAGCAGTTCTTC.

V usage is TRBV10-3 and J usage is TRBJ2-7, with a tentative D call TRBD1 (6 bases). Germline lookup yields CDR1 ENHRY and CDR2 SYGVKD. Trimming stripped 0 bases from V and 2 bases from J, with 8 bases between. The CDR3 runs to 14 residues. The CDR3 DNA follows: TGTGCCATCAGTGAGTCGGGACATCCCTACGAGCAGTACTTC. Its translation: CAISESGHPYEQYF.

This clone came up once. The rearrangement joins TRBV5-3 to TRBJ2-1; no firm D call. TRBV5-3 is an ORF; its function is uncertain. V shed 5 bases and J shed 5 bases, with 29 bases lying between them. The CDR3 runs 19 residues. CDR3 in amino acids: CARSPNIAELLSPNNEQFF. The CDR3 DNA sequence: TGTGCCAGAAGTCCCAACATCGCCGAACTCCTGAGCCCGAACAATGAGCAGTTCTTC.

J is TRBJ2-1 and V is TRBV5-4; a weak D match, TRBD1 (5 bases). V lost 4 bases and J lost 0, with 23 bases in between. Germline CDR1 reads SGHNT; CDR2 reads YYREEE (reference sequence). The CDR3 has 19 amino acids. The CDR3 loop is CASSPNPNVQASSYNEQFF. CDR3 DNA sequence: TGTGCCAGCAGCCCTAACCCGAACGTACAGGCAAGCTCCTACAATGAGCAGTTCTTC.

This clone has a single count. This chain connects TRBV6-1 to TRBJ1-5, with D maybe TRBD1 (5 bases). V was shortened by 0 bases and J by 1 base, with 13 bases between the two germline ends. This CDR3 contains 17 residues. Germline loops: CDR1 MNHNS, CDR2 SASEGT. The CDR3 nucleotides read TGTGCCAGCAGTGAAGCGCTTCCAGGGTTCAGCAATCAGCCCCAGCATTTT. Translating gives CASSEALPGFSNQPQHF.

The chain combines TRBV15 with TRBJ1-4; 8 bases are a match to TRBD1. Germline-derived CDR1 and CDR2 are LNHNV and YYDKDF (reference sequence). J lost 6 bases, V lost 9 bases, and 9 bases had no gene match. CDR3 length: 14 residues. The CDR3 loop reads CATSTGVFDEKLFF. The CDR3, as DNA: TGTGCCACTTCGACAGGGGTGTTTGATGAAAAACTGTTTTTT.

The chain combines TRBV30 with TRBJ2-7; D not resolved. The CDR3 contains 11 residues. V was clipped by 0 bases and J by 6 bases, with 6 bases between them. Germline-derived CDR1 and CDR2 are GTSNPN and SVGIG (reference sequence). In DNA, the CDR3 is TGTGCCTGGAGTGTTCTGCGCGAGCAGTACTTC. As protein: CAWSVLREQYF.

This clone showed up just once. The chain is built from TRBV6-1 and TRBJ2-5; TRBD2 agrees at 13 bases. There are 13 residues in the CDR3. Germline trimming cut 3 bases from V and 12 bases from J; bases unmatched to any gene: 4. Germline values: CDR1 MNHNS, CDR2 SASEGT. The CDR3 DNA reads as TGTGCCAGCAGTGAGGGGACTAGCGGGGCCAAGTACTTC. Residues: CASSEGTSGAKYF.

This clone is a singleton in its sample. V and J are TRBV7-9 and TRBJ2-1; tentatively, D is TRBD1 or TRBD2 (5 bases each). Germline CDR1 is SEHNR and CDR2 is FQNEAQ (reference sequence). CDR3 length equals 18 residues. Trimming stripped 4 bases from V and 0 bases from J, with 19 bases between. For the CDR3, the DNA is TGTGCCAGCAGCTCCCGGGGCAGGGCCGGAAACTCCTACAATGAGCAGTTCTTC. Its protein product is CASSSRGRAGNSYNEQFF.

The CDR3 is CASSSQGGSGNTIYF. CDR3 nucleotide sequence: TGTGCCAGCAGCTCCCAGGGGGGCTCTGGAAACACCATATATTTT. J is TRBJ1-3 and V is TRBV13; 7 positions agree with TRBD1. The CDR3 length is 15 residues. J gave up 0 bases and V 4 bases, and 3 bases lay outside the gene matches. Germline V gene lookup returns CDR1 PRHDT and CDR2 FYEKMQ (reference sequence).

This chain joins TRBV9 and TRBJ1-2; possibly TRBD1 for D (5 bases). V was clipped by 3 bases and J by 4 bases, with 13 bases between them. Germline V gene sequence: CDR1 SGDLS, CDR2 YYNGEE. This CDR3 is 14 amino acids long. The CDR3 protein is CASSDSSGGYGYTF. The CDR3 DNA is TGTGCCAGCAGCGACTCGTCCGGGGGCTATGGCTACACCTTC.

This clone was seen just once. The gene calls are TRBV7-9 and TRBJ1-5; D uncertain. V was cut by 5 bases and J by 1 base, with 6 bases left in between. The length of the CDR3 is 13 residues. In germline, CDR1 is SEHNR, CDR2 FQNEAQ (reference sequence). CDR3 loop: CASSQDSNQPQHF. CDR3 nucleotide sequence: TGTGCCAGCAGCCAAGACAGCAATCAGCCCCAGCATTTT.

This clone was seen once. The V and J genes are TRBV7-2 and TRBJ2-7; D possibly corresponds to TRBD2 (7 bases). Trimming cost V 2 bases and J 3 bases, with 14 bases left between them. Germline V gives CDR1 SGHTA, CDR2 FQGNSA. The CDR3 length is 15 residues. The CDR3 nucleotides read TGTGCCAGCAGCTTAACTTGGGGAGGGGGCTACGAGCAGTACTTC. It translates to CASSLTWGGGYEQYF.

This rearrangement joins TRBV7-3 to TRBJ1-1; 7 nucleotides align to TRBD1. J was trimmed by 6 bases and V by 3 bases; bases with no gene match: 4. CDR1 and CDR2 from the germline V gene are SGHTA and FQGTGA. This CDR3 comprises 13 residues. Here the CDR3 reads CASSFQGVSEAFF. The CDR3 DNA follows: TGTGCCAGCAGCTTTCAGGGGGTCTCTGAAGCTTTCTTT. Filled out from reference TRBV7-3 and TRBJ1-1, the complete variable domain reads GAGVSQTPSNKVTEKGKYVELRCDPISGHTALYWYRQSLGQGPEFLIYFQGTGAADDSGLPNDRFFAVRPEGSVSTLKIQRTERGDSAVYLCASSFQGVSEAFFGQGTRLTVV.